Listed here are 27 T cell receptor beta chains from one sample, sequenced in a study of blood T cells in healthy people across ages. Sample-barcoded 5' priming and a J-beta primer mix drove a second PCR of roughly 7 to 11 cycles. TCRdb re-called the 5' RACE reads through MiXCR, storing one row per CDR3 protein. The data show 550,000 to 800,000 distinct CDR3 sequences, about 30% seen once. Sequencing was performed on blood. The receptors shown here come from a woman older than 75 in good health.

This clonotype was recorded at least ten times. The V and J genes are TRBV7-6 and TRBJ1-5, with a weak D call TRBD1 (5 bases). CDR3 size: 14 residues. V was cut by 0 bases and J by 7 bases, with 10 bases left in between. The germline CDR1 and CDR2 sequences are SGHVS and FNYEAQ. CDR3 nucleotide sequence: TGTGCCAGCAGCTTAGCGGGGAGGGGACAGCCCCAGCATTTT. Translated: CASSLAGRGQPQHF.

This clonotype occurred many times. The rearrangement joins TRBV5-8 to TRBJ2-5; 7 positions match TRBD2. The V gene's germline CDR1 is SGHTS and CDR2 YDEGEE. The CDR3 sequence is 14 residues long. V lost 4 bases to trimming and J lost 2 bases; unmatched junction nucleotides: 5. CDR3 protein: CASSQPGGQETQYF. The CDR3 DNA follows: TGTGCCAGCAGCCAGCCGGGAGGACAAGAGACCCAGTACTTC. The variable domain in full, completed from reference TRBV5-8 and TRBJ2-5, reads EAGVTQSPTHLIKTRGQQATLRCSPISGHTSVYWYQQALGLGLQFLLWYDEGEERNRGNFPPRFSGRQFPNYSSELNVNALELEDSALYLCASSQPGGQETQYFGPGTRLLVL.

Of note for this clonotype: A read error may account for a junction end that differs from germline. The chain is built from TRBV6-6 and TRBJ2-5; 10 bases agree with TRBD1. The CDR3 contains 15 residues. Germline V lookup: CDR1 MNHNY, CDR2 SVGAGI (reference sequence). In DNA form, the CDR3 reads TGTGCCAGCAGTCCCCCGGGACAGGGGTCTAATGAGCAGTACTTT. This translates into CASSPPGQGSNEQYF.

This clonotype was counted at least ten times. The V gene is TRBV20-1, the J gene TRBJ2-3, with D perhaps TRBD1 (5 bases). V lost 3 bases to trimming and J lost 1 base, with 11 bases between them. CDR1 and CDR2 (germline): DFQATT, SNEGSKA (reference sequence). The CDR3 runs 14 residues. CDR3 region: CSASWQGGTDTQYF. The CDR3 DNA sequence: TGCAGTGCTAGCTGGCAGGGCGGCACAGATACGCAGTATTTT.

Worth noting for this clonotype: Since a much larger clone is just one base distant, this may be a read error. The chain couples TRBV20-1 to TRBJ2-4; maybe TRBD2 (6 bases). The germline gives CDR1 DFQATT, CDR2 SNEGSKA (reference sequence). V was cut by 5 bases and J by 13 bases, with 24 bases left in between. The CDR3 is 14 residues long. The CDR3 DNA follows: TGCAGTGCTGGACTCCCGGGACTTCTGAAGGAGCAGTACTTC. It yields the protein CSAGLPGLLKEQYF.

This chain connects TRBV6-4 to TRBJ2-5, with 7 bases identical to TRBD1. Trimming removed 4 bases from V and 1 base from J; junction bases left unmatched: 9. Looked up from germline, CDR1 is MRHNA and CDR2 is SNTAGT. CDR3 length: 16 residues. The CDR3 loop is CASSAHRGQRQETQYF. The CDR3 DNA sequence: TGTGCCAGCAGTGCCCACCGGGGACAGCGCCAAGAGACCCAGTACTTC.

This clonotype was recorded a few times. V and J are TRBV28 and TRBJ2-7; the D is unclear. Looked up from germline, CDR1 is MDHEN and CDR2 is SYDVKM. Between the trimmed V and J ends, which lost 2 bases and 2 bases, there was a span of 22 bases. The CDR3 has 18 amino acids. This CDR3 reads CASSLGRGGYQEAYEQYF. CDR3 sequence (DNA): TGTGCCAGCAGTTTAGGCCGAGGTGGCTACCAGGAAGCCTACGAGCAGTACTTC.

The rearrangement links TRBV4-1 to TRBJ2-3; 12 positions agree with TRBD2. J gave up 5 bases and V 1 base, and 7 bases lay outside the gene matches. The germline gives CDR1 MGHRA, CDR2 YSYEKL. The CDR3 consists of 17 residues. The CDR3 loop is CASSQGALAGGQDTQYF. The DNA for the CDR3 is TGCGCCAGCAGCCAAGGGGCGCTAGCGGGGGGGCAAGATACGCAGTATTTT.

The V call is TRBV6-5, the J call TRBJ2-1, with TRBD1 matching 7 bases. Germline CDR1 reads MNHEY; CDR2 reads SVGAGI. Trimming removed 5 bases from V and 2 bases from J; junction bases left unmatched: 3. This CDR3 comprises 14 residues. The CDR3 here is CASSGQAPYNEQFF. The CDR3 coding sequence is TGTGCCAGCAGTGGACAGGCCCCCTACAATGAGCAGTTCTTC.

CDR3 amino acids: CASSLQVQTNYGYTF. CDR3 DNA sequence: TGCGCCAGCAGCCTACAGGTCCAAACTAACTATGGCTACACCTTC. The chain carries TRBV5-1 and TRBJ1-2, with TRBD1 as a possible D gene (5 bases). Looked up from germline, CDR1 is SGHRS and CDR2 is YFSETQ. Deletions cut 4 bases from V and 0 bases from J, with 13 bases between. This CDR3 contains 15 residues.

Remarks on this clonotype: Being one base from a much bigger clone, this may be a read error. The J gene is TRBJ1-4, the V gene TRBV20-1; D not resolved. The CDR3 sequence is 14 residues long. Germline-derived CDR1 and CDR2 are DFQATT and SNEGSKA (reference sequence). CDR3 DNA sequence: TGCAGTGCTAGAGATGGACCTTATAATGAAAAACGGTTTTTT. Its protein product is CSARDGPYNEKRFF.

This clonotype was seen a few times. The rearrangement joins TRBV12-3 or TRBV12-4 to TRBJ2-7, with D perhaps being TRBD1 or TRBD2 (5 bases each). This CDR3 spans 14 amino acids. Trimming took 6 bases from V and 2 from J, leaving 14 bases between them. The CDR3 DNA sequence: TGTGCCAGCAGCCTATGGGGACGGGCCTACGAGCAGTACTTC. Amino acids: CASSLWGRAYEQYF.

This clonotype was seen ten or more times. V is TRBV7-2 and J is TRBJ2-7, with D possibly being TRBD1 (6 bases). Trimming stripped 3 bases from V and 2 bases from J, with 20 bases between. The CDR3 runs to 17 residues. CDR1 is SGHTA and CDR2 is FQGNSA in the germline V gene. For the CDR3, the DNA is TGTGCCAGCAGCTTCTTCGAGGGGGACACCTCGACCTACGAGCAGTACTTC. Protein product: CASSFFEGDTSTYEQYF.

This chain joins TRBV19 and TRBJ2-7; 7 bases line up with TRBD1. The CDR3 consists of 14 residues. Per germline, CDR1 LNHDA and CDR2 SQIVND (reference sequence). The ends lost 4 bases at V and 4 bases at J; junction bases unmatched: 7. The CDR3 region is CASSRPGQWYEQYF. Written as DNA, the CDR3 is TGTGCCAGTAGTAGACCGGGACAGTGGTACGAGCAGTACTTC.

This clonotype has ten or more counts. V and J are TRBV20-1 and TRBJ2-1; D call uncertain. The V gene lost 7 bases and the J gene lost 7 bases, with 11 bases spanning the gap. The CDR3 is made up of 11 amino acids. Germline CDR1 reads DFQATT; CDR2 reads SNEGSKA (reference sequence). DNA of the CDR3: TGCAGTGGGGCAGAAGGGAATGAGCAGTTCTTC. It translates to CSGAEGNEQFF.

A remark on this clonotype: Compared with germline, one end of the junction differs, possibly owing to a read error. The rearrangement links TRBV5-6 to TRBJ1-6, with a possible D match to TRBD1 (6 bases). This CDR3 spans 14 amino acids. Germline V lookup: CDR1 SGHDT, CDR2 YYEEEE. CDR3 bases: TGTGCCGGCAGCCCAGGGGACTATAATTCACCCCTCCACTTT. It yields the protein CAGSPGDYNSPLHF.

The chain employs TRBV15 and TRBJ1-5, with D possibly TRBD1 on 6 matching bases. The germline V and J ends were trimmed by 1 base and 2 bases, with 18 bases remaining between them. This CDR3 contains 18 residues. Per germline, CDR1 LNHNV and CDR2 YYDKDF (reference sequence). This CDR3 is CATSRVGTRGRGNQPQHF. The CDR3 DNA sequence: TGTGCCACCAGCAGAGTAGGGACCAGGGGAAGGGGCAATCAGCCCCAGCATTTT.

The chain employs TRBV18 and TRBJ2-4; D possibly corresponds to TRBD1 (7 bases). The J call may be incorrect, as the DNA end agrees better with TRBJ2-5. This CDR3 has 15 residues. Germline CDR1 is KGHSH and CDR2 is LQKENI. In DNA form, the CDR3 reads TGTGCCAGCTCACCAAGAACAGGGGAGGCTGAGACCCAGTACTTC. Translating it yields CASSPRTGEAETQYF.

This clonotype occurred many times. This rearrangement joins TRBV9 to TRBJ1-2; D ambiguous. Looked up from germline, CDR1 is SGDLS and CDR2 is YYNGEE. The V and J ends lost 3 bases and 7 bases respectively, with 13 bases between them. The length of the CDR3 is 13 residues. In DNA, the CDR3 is TGTGCCAGCAGCGGCCCCGGAAGTTTTGGCTACACCTTC. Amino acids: CASSGPGSFGYTF.

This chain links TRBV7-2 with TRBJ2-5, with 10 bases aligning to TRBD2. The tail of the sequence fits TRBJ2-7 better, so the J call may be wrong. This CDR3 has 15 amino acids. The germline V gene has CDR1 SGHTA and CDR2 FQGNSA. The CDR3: CASSSDSSGGYEQYF. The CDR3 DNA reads TGTGCCAGCAGCTCCGACTCTAGCGGGGGATACGAGCAGTACTTC.

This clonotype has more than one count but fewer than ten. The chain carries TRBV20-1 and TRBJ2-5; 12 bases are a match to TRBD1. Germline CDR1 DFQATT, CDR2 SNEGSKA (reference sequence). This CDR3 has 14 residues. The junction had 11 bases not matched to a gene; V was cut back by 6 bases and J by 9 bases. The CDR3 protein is CSARGTGGVGAQYF. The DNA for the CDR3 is TGCAGTGCCCGGGGGACAGGGGGCGTCGGGGCCCAGTACTTC.

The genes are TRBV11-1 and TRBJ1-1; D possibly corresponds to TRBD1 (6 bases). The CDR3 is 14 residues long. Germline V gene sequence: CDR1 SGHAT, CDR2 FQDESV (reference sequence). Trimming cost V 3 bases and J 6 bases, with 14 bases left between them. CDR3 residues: CASSLAEQGPEAFF. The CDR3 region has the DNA TGTGCCAGCAGCTTGGCCGAACAGGGCCCTGAAGCTTTCTTT. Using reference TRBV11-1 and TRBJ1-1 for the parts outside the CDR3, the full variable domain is EAEVAQSPRYKITEKSQAVAFWCDPISGHATLYWYRQILGQGPELLVQFQDESVVDDSQLPKDRFSAERLKGVDSTLKIQPAELGDSAMYLCASSLAEQGPEAFFGQGTRLTVV.

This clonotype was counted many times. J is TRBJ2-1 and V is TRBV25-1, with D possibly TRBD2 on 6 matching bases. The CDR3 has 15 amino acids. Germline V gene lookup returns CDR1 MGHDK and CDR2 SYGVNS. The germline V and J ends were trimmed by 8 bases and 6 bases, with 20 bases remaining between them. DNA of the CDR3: TGTGCCAGCGGATCTCCGGGACTCCACTTCAATGAGCAGTTCTTC. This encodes CASGSPGLHFNEQFF.

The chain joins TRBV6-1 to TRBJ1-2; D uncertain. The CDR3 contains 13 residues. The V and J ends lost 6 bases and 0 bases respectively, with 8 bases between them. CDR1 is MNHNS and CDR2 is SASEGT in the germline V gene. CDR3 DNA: TGTGCCAGCAGCCGGACCACTAACTATGGCTACACCTTC. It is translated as CASSRTTNYGYTF.

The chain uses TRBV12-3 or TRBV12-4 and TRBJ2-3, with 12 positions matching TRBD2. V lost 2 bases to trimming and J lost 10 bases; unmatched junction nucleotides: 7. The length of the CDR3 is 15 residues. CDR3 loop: CASSLPSGGADAQYF. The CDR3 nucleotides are TGTGCCAGCAGTTTACCTAGCGGGGGGGCTGATGCGCAGTATTTT.

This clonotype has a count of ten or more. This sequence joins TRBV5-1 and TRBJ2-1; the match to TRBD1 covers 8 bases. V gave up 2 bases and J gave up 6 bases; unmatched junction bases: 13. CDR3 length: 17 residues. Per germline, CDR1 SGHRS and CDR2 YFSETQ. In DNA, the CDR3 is TGCGCCAGCAGCTTCTATACAGGGGGAAGGCTCGCCAATGAGCAGTTCTTC. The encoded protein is CASSFYTGGRLANEQFF.

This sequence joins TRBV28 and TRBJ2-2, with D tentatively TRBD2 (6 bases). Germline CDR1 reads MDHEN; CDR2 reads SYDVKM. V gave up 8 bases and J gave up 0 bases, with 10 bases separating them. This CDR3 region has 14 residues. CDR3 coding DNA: TGTGCCAGCGGGGTAGCGGCGAACACCGGGGAGCTGTTTTTT. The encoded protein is CASGVAANTGELFF.